A selection of T cell receptor beta chains follows, all from one sample in a study of early T cells in non-severe SARS-CoV-2 infection. TCRdb re-called the 5' RACE reads through MiXCR, storing one row per CDR3 protein. This sample yields some 27,000 distinct CDR3 sequences, of which approximately 4.2% are seen a single time; around an eighth belongs to the top ten. Material for sequencing was whole blood. The receptors here all came from an adult who was a healthcare worker with PCR-confirmed SARS-CoV-2 infection or an uninfected control (not recorded which). The CDR3 runs from the conserved cysteine through the conserved F or W. A D gene is named only where the DNA matches it firmly. Size is omitted from some rows. Given values are once, few, many or a class for expanded clones.

j_call: TRBJ1-5; d_call: TRBD1; v_call: TRBV12-3/TRBV12-4; clone_size: many; cdr3_aa: CATTTGNQPQHF; cdr3_nt: TGTGCCACCACGACAGGGAACCAGCCCCAGCATTTT
j_call: TRBJ1-5; d_call: TRBD1; v_call: TRBV19; clone_size: many; cdr3_aa: CASTDRAYSNQPQHF; cdr3_nt: TGTGCCAGTACGGACAGGGCTTATAGCAATCAGCCCCAGCATTTT
j_call: TRBJ2-1; d_call: TRBD1; v_call: TRBV10-3; clone_size: many; cdr3_aa: CAISESPGQGNEQFF; cdr3_nt: TGTGCCATCAGTGAGTCCCCTGGACAGGGCAATGAGCAGTTCTTC
j_call: TRBJ2-1; d_call: TRBD1; v_call: TRBV29-1; clone_size: many; cdr3_aa: CSHLQGYNEQFF; cdr3_nt: TGCAGCCACCTACAGGGGTACAATGAGCAGTTCTTC
j_call: TRBJ2-7; d_call: NA; v_call: TRBV21-1; clone_size: NA; cdr3_aa: CARTPGQKYAYEQYF; cdr3_nt: TGTGCCAGAACCCCGGGACAAAAGTATGCCTACGAGCAGTACTTC
j_call: TRBJ2-7; d_call: TRBD1; v_call: TRBV5-5; clone_size: many; cdr3_aa: CASSLDGTDTYEQYF; cdr3_nt: TGTGCCAGCAGCTTGGACGGGACAGATACCTACGAGCAGTACTTC
j_call: TRBJ1-3; d_call: NA; v_call: TRBV20-1; clone_size: few; cdr3_aa: CSARTQSFRGNTIYF; cdr3_nt: TGCAGTGCTAGAACCCAAAGCTTCCGTGGAAACACCATATATTTT
j_call: TRBJ2-3; d_call: NA; v_call: TRBV28; clone_size: NA; cdr3_aa: CASTSPGGTDTQYF; cdr3_nt: TGTGCCAGCACCTCCCCGGGGGGCACAGATACGCAGTATTTT
j_call: TRBJ2-3; d_call: TRBD1; v_call: TRBV6-5; clone_size: NA; cdr3_aa: CASSWSGQGSYTQYF; cdr3_nt: TGTGCCAGCAGTTGGTCGGGACAGGGATCTTATACGCAGTATTTT
j_call: TRBJ2-7; d_call: NA; v_call: TRBV11-2; clone_size: many; cdr3_aa: CASSQGGAGSYEQYF; cdr3_nt: TGTGCCAGCAGCCAAGGAGGAGCTGGCTCCTACGAGCAGTACTTC
j_call: TRBJ2-1; d_call: TRBD2; v_call: TRBV11-1; clone_size: many; cdr3_aa: CASSRGGGNEQFF; cdr3_nt: TGTGCCAGCAGCCGCGGGGGGGGAAATGAGCAGTTCTTC
j_call: TRBJ1-2; d_call: TRBD1; v_call: TRBV12-3/TRBV12-4; clone_size: few; cdr3_aa: CASSFKGARYNGYTF; cdr3_nt: TGTGCCAGCAGTTTTAAGGGGGCGAGGTATAATGGCTACACCTTC
j_call: TRBJ1-2; d_call: TRBD1; v_call: TRBV7-9; clone_size: many; cdr3_aa: CASSLTGTGGSSGYTF; cdr3_nt: TGTGCCAGCAGCTTAACCGGGACAGGGGGATCATCAGGCTACACCTTC
j_call: TRBJ2-5; d_call: NA; v_call: TRBV28; clone_size: many; cdr3_aa: CASKRGKHRQETQYF; cdr3_nt: TGTGCCAGTAAAAGGGGGAAGCATCGTCAAGAGACCCAGTACTTC
j_call: TRBJ2-3; d_call: TRBD2; v_call: TRBV6-6; clone_size: many; cdr3_aa: CASSPRLAGADTQYF; cdr3_nt: TGTGCCAGCAGCCCTAGACTAGCGGGAGCAGATACGCAGTATTTT
j_call: TRBJ2-3; d_call: TRBD2; v_call: TRBV7-7; clone_size: many; cdr3_aa: CASSQGLAQVTDTQYF; cdr3_nt: TGTGCCAGCAGCCAGGGACTAGCCCAAGTCACAGATACGCAGTATTTT
j_call: TRBJ2-6; d_call: NA; v_call: TRBV4-1; clone_size: many; cdr3_aa: CASSDGRQGLSKSGANVLTF; cdr3_nt: TGCGCCAGCAGCGACGGGAGACAGGGCCTAAGCAAGTCTGGGGCCAACGTCCTGACTTTC
j_call: TRBJ2-3; d_call: TRBD2; v_call: TRBV20-1; clone_size: many; cdr3_aa: CSATTSGGTDTQYF; cdr3_nt: TGCAGTGCTACCACTAGCGGGGGCACAGATACGCAGTATTTT
j_call: TRBJ2-5; d_call: TRBD1; v_call: TRBV5-1; clone_size: many; cdr3_aa: CASSYPGTGNQETQYF; cdr3_nt: TGCGCCAGCAGCTACCCCGGGACAGGAAACCAAGAGACCCAGTACTTC
j_call: TRBJ2-2; d_call: TRBD2; v_call: TRBV20-1; clone_size: many; cdr3_aa: CSARDSKRGTNTGELFF; cdr3_nt: TGCAGTGCTAGAGATAGCAAGCGGGGAACGAACACCGGGGAGCTGTTTTTT